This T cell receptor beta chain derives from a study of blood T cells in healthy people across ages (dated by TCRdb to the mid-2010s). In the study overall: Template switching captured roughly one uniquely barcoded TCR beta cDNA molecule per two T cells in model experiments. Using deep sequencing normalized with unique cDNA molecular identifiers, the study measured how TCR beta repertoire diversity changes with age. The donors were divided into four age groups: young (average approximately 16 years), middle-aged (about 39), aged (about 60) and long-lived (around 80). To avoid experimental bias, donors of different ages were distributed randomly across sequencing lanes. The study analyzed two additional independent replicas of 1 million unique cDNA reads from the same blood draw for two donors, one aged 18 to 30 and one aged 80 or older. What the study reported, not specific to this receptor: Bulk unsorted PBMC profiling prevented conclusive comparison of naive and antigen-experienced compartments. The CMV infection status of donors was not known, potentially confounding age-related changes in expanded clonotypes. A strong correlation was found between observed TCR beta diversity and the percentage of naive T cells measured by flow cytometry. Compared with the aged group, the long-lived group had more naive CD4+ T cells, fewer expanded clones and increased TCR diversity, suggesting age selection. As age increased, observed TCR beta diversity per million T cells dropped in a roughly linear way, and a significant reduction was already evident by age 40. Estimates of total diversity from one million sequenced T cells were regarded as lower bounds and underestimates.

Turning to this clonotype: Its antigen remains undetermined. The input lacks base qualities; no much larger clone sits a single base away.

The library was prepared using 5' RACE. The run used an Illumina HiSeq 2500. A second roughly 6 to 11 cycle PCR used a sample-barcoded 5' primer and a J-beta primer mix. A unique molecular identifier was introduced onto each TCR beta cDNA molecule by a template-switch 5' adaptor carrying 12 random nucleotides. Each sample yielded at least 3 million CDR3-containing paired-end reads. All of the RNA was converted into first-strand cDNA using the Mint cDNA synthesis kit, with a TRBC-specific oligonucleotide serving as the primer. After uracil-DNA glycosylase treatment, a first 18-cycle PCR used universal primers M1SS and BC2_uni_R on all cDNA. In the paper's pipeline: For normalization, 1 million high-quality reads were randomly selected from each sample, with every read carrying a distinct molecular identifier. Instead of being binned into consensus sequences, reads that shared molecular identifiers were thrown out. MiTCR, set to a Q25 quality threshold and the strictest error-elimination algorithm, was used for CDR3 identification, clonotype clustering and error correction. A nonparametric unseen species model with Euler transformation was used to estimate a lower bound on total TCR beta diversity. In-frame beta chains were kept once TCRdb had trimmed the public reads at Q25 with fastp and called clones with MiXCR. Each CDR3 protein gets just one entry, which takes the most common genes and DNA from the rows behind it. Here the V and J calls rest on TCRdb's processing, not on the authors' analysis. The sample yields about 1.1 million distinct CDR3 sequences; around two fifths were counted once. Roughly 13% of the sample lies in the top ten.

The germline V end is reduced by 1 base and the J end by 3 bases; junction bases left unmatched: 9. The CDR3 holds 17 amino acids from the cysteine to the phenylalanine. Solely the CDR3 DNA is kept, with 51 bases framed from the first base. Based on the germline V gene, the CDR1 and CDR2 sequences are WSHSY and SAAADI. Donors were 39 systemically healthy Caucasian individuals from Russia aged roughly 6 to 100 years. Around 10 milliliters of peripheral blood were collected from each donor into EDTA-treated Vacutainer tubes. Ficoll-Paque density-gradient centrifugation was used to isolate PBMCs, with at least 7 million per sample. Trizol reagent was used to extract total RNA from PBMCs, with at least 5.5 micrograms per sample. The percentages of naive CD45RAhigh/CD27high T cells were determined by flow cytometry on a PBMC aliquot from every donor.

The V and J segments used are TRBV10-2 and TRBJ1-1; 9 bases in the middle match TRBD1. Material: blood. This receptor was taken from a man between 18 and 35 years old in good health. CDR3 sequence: CASSEFETGGVDTEAFF. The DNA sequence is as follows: TGCGCCAGCAGTGAGTTCGAGACAGGGGGGGTGGACACTGAAGCTTTCTTT.